This entry describes one TCR beta chain. In this sample, this clonotype turned up a few times. Its antigen is currently not known. Base qualities were left out, and no much larger clone turns up one base away. Receptor amplification or capture employed 5' RACE. For sequencing, a NextSeq 500 was employed. In the TCR library protocol, unique molecular identifiers were attached to individual cDNA molecules to correct for PCR bias and sequencing error. Both TCR alpha and beta chains were sequenced, and tight co-correlation was observed between alpha and beta sequence abundances in each sample. Per the source publication's procedure: Decombinator V4 was used to perform V gene, J gene and CDR3 annotation of TCR sequences. Expanded TCRs were defined as changing significantly between any two time points under a Poisson model with p below 0.0001. TCR abundances were normalised to the total number of TCRs sequenced per sample and were expressed as counts per million. MAIT TCRs were defined by TRAV1-2 paired with TRAJ12, TRAJ20 or TRAJ33, and iNKT TCRs by TRAV10 paired with TRAJ18. VDJdb, accessed on 1 November 2021, was searched for TCRs annotated for CMV, EBV and SARS-CoV-2, and TCRs annotated for more than one antigen were excluded. TCRdb ran its own pipeline on the public reads, namely fastp trimming at Q25 and MiXCR clone calling, and kept in-frame beta chains. Records with the same CDR3 protein are collapsed into one entry carrying the most frequent genes and DNA. The V and J calls shown here were made by TCRdb, not taken from the authors' results. The sample table records 20,000 to 25,000 distinct CDR3 sequences; less than 5.5% of these occur just once. The leading ten clones occupy 3.5% to 4.5% of the sample.

Based on the germline V gene, the CDR1 and CDR2 sequences are MDHEN and SYDVKM. The CDR3 numbers 15 residues from cysteine through phenylalanine. Solely the CDR3 DNA is kept, with 45 bases framed from the first base. V is clipped by 1 base and J by 1 base, and the sequence between their germline boundaries is 9 bases long. The record originates from a study of early T cells in non-severe SARS-CoV-2 infection listed by TCRdb under 2021. For context, the study as a whole: Because TCR sequencing was done on bulk RNA from unsorted whole blood, the alpha and beta chains could not be paired. Study-wide findings and limitations: VDJdb matching was skewed toward anti-spike CD8 responses, so virus-specific expansions were likely underestimated and private and CD4 specificities were missed.

Set within a cohort of healthcare workers in London, UK, this nested case-control study involved weekly PCR testing of nasopharyngeal swabs along with blood sampling. Healthcare workers were recruited during the week of the UK lockdown, between 23 and 31 March 2020, and followed weekly for up to about 15 weeks. The rearrangement combines TRBV28 with TRBJ2-3; the D gene cannot be resolved reliably. This receptor was identified in an adult who was a healthcare worker with PCR-confirmed SARS-CoV-2 infection or an uninfected control (not recorded which). Sequenced input: whole blood. The sequence in DNA is TGTGCCAGCAGTTTATCTATACAGCGCACAGATACGCAGTATTTT. Its protein product is CASSLSIQRTDTQYF. With the rest looked up from the reference TRBV28 and TRBJ2-3 genes rather than sequenced, the full variable domain is DVKVTQSSRYLVKRTGEKVFLECVQDMDHENMFWYRQDPGLGLRLIYFSYDVKMKEKGDIPEGYSVSREKKERFSLILESASTNQTSMYLCASSLSIQRTDTQYFGPGTRLTVL.